These 8 T cell receptor beta chains were all obtained from the same sample, sequenced in a study of T cells in tuberculosis (dated by TCRdb to the late 2010s). The library was made by the immunoSEQ multiplex PCR assay. TCRdb holds this immuneACCESS table with in-frame rearrangements only. Some clones are missing; in checked studies, unresolved V genes explain under half, and the rest has no known cause. The sample data list about 43,000 clones, and roughly 94% of these were observed just once. The ten largest clones capture under 2% of the sample. The sequencing input was PBMCs. The receptor set was obtained from a donor aged 10 to 29 with latent tuberculosis or without tuberculosis infection. Some clones in this sample may be carry-over from other donors' samples.

In this sample, this clone turned up once. The chain couples TRBV6-5 to TRBJ2-5; TRBD2 matches at 8 bases. Losses at the gene ends were 8 bases for V and 2 bases for J; bases not matched to a gene: 7. Per the germline V gene, CDR1 is MNHEY and CDR2 is SVGAGI. This CDR3 has 14 amino acids. The CDR3, as DNA: TGTGCCAGCTCTATAGCGGGACCGCAAGAGACCCAGTACTTC. It yields the protein CASSIAGPQETQYF.

The rearrangement uses TRBV15 and TRBJ1-2, with a weak D call TRBD1 (6 bases). In germline, CDR1 is LNHNV, CDR2 YYDKDF (reference sequence). Between the trimmed V and J ends, which lost 1 base and 1 base, there was a span of 10 bases. The CDR3 consists of 15 residues. The DNA of the CDR3 is TGTGCCACCAGCAGAGTAGCAGGGGATAACTATGGCTACACCTTC. It specifies CATSRVAGDNYGYTF.

This chain connects TRBV4-3 to TRBJ2-7; possible D gene TRBD2, 6 bases. Trimming removed 4 bases at V and 3 bases at J, with 13 bases between. The CDR3 totals 14 residues. Germline V gives CDR1 LGHNA, CDR2 YSLEER. The CDR3 coding sequence is TGCGCCAGCAGCCCTGGACTAAGTTTCTACGAGCAGTACTTC. Amino acid sequence: CASSPGLSFYEQYF.

V gene TRBV4-3 combines with J gene TRBJ2-5; 13 bases fit TRBD2. Trimming cost V 1 base and J 5 bases; bases outside gene matches: 7. The CDR3 runs 17 residues. The germline V gene encodes CDR1 LGHNA and CDR2 YSLEER. The CDR3 loop is CASSQASRGLAGETQYF. Written as DNA, the CDR3 is TGCGCCAGCAGCCAAGCAAGCCGGGGACTAGCGGGGGAGACCCAGTACTTC.

Comments on this clone: Other DNA sequences within the sample encode an identical CDR3. This chain uses TRBV4-3 with TRBJ1-1, with a weak D call TRBD1 (6 bases). Trimming cost V 8 bases and J 1 base, with 17 bases left between them. CDR1 is LGHNA and CDR2 is YSLEER in the germline V gene. The CDR3 sequence is 15 residues long. This CDR3 reads CASSLRGSENTEAFF. The CDR3, as DNA: TGCGCCAGCTCGTTGAGGGGGTCTGAGAACACTGAAGCTTTCTTT.

In nucleotides, the CDR3 is TGCGCCAGCAGCCCGGGTGAGGGGGTCCAAGAGACCCAGTACTTC. Translating it yields CASSPGEGVQETQYF. V usage is TRBV4-3 and J usage is TRBJ2-5; tentatively, D is TRBD1 (6 bases). V was shortened by 4 bases and J by 1 base, with 13 bases between the two germline ends. The CDR3 extends over 15 amino acids. Germline values: CDR1 LGHNA, CDR2 YSLEER.

The chain carries TRBV5-1 and TRBJ2-3; maybe TRBD2 (6 bases). The CDR3 has 16 residues. Germline assignment: CDR1 SGHRS and CDR2 YFSETQ. V was pared by 0 bases and J by 4 bases, with 15 bases between. This CDR3 reads CASSLAHGRGADTQYF. CDR3 sequence (DNA): TGCGCCAGCAGCTTGGCTCACGGGAGAGGCGCAGATACGCAGTATTTT. Filled out from reference TRBV5-1 and TRBJ2-3, the complete variable domain reads KAGVTQTPRYLIKTRGQQVTLSCSPISGHRSVSWYQQTPGQGLQFLFEYFSETQRNKGNFPGRFSGRQFSNSRSEMNVSTLELGDSALYLCASSLAHGRGADTQYFGPGTRLTVL.

This clone was recorded only once. The V and J genes are TRBV9 and TRBJ2-7; 12 bases agree with TRBD2. CDR1 is SGDLS and CDR2 is YYNGEE in the germline V gene. V trimming: 3 bases; J trimming: 7 bases; junction bases outside the gene matches: 8. This CDR3 has 15 residues. Here the CDR3 reads CASSELAGGPGEQYF. The CDR3 nucleotides are TGTGCCAGCAGCGAGCTAGCGGGAGGGCCCGGTGAGCAGTACTTC. The full variable domain, its missing parts supplied by reference TRBV9 and TRBJ2-7, is DSGVTQTPKHLITATGQRVTLRCSPRSGDLSVYWYQQSLDQGLQFLIQYYNGEERAKGNILERFSAQQFPDLHSELNLSSLELGDSALYFCASSELAGGPGEQYFGPGTRLTVT.